This T cell receptor beta chain is drawn from a study of regulatory T cells in long-lasting Graves disease. Time point here: persistent/refractory GD, antithyroid drugs over 5 years with positive TRAb. With RNA extracted from PBMCs as input, the TCR library was made. This clonotype came up a few times. Its antigen is unknown. With iRepertoire HTBI primers and Arm-PCR of CDR3 regions, TCR beta libraries were built. TCRdb reanalysed the multiplex PCR reads using MiXCR and keeps one entry per CDR3 protein. Of about 660,000 distinct CDR3 sequences detected, about 30% appear once; the ten largest clones hold roughly 46%. Study-wide results and caveats: TRBV28, TRBJ1-2 and TRBJ2-5 were favored in persistent disease. Relative to new patients (approximately 1,000), persistent patients exhibited greater sharing of public clonotypes (2,741).

Germline V gives CDR1 SGHRS, CDR2 YFSETQ. This CDR3 contains 14 residues. V lost 4 bases and J lost 7, with 14 bases in between. The gene calls are TRBV5-1 and TRBJ1-4; unclear D gene. The sequencing here drew on peripheral blood mononuclear cells (PBMCs), taken when the disease was refractory, from a patient treated with antithyroid drugs. This TCR came from a female donor with Graves disease. CDR3 sequence reads: CASSVGHESEKLFF. Written as DNA, the CDR3 is TGCGCCAGCAGCGTGGGCCATGAGAGTGAAAAACTGTTTTTT.